Each of the 22 T cell receptor beta chains below was sequenced from the same sample in a study of cytomegalovirus exposure and HLA in healthy donors. It was with 60 Vbeta and 13 Jbeta primers that the PCR ran. The assay was immunoSEQ multiplex PCR, and TCRdb's table has in-frame clones only and misses some. The repertoire holds about 210,000 clones, with more than 75% as singletons. The sample consisted of PBMCs. The receptors were gathered from a male donor in good health and CMV-seropositive.

This clone has only one observation. The chain couples TRBV4-2 to TRBJ1-1; TRBD1 matches 10 bases. The germline V gene has CDR1 LGHNA and CDR2 YNFKEQ. The J segment lost 12 bases and the V segment lost 1 base, leaving 5 bases of the junction unmatched. The CDR3 has 13 amino acids. The CDR3 sequence is CASSQGGQGISFF. The CDR3 bases are TGTGCCAGCAGCCAAGGGGGACAGGGGATATCTTTCTTT.

The rearrangement uses TRBV28 and TRBJ2-7, with 7 bases identical to TRBD1. The CDR3 runs to 17 residues. Trimming cost V 2 bases and J 8 bases; bases outside gene matches: 18. Germline loops: CDR1 MDHEN, CDR2 SYDVKM. The CDR3 region is CASSLVLGVRLGGQQYF. The DNA for the CDR3 is TGTGCCAGCAGTTTAGTTTTAGGAGTCAGGTTAGGGGGCCAGCAGTACTTC.

The V and J genes are TRBV30 and TRBJ2-7; D perhaps matches TRBD1 (6 bases). There are 13 residues in the CDR3. Germline CDR1 reads GTSNPN; CDR2 reads SVGIG (reference sequence). V was cut by 8 bases and J by 4 bases, with 18 bases left in between. The chain's CDR3 is CATIPRDTYEQYF. In DNA, the CDR3 is TGTGCCACGATCCCCCGGGACACTTACGAGCAGTACTTC.

CDR3 nucleotide sequence: TGTGCCACCAGCAGAGAGGGCTTCGGAACCGGGGAGCTGTTTTTT. It is translated as CATSREGFGTGELFF. The chain joins TRBV15 to TRBJ2-2; the D is unclear. Germline V gene sequence: CDR1 LNHNV, CDR2 YYDKDF (reference sequence). The CDR3 sequence is 15 residues long. Deletions cut 0 bases from V and 5 bases from J, with 10 bases between.

V gene TRBV28 combines with J gene TRBJ1-2; 8 bases agree with TRBD1. The V gene end was trimmed by 9 bases and the J gene end by 7 bases; junction bases not matched to a gene: 22. CDR3 length: 17 amino acids. The germline CDR1 and CDR2 sequences are MDHEN and SYDVKM. The CDR3 DNA follows: TGTGCCAGTCTACCCCCCGGGACAGGCTCGCGATATCTTGGCTACACCTTC. Translating it yields CASLPPGTGSRYLGYTF.

The chain links TRBV5-5 to TRBJ2-7, with a weak D call TRBD2 (6 bases). This CDR3 contains 15 residues. Looked up from germline, CDR1 is SGHKS and CDR2 is YYEKEE (reference sequence). V was shortened by 0 bases and J by 5 bases, with 15 bases between the two germline ends. The CDR3 nucleotides are TGTGCCAGCAGCTTGGGAGGCGGAGGGGTTGACGAGCAGTACTTC. Residues: CASSLGGGGVDEQYF. Combining the CDR3 with reference TRBV5-5 and TRBJ2-7 gives the whole variable domain DAGVTQSPTHLIKTRGQQVTLRCSPISGHKSVSWYQQVLGQGPQFIFQYYEKEERGRGNFPDRFSARQFPNYSSELNVNALLLGDSALYLCASSLGGGGVDEQYFGPGTRLTVT.

The table lists this clone with a few counts. V gene TRBV6-5 combines with J gene TRBJ2-4, with D tentatively TRBD2 (5 bases). The CDR3 extends over 13 amino acids. Per germline, CDR1 MNHEY and CDR2 SVGAGI. Trimming took 5 bases from V and 9 from J, leaving 14 bases between them. The DNA of the CDR3 is TGTGCCAGCAGTCGTAACGGGGATGGCATTCAGTACTTC. This sequence encodes CASSRNGDGIQYF.

This clone was seen once. This sequence joins TRBV7-9 and TRBJ2-7; D not resolved. The CDR3 is 13 residues long. The V gene lost 4 bases and the J gene lost 4 bases, with 11 bases spanning the gap. Germline loops: CDR1 SEHNR, CDR2 FQNEAQ (reference sequence). CDR3 in DNA: TGTGCCAGCAGCTCCGGCAGGATTTACGAGCAGTACTTC. Encoded protein: CASSSGRIYEQYF.

This rearrangement joins TRBV7-2 to TRBJ2-5; no firm D call. Near its end, the DNA agrees better with TRBJ2-7, so the J call may be wrong. Germline CDR1 reads SGHTA; CDR2 reads FQGNSA. CDR3 length equals 14 residues. CDR3 loop: CASSLDPSSYEQYF. The CDR3 region has the DNA TGTGCCAGCAGCTTAGACCCTTCCTCCTACGAGCAGTACTTC.

The rearrangement uses TRBV5-4 and TRBJ1-4; D gene ambiguous. CDR3 length equals 15 residues. V was cut by 5 bases and J by 5 bases, with 16 bases left in between. The germline V gene has CDR1 SGHNT and CDR2 YYREEE (reference sequence). Here the CDR3 reads CASSSDGLDNEKLFF. In DNA form, the CDR3 reads TGTGCCAGCAGTTCGGATGGACTGGACAATGAAAAACTGTTTTTT. The whole variable domain, remainder taken from reference TRBV5-4 and TRBJ1-4, is ETGVTQSPTHLIKTRGQQVTLRCSSQSGHNTVSWYQQALGQGPQFIFQYYREEENGRGNFPPRFSGLQFPNYSSELNVNALELDDSALYLCASSSDGLDNEKLFFGSGTQLSVL.

The V gene is TRBV5-6, the J gene TRBJ2-5, with 8 bases identical to TRBD1. V was clipped by 7 bases and J by 5 bases; unmatched bases: 16. The CDR3 is 16 amino acids. Germline V gene sequence: CDR1 SGHDT, CDR2 YYEEEE. CDR3 in amino acids: CASVNLQTGVWETQYF. Here the CDR3 DNA reads TGTGCCAGCGTCAATCTACAGACAGGGGTATGGGAGACCCAGTACTTC.

The rearrangement joins TRBV5-5 to TRBJ2-5, with D possibly being TRBD1 (5 bases). The ends were cut back, 0 bases at V and 2 bases at J, with 14 bases in the middle. The CDR3 has 16 residues. Germline V gene sequence: CDR1 SGHKS, CDR2 YYEKEE (reference sequence). The CDR3 protein is CASSLAAGQNQETQYF. The CDR3 nucleotides read TGTGCCAGCAGCTTGGCGGCAGGGCAAAATCAAGAGACCCAGTACTTC.

The genes are TRBV4-1 and TRBJ2-3; a weak D match, TRBD2 (6 bases). Germline V CDR1 and CDR2: MGHRA, YSYEKL. The length of the CDR3 is 16 residues. Trimming pared 0 bases from V and 5 bases from J, leaving 15 bases between. Here the CDR3 DNA reads TGCGCCAGCAGCCAAGATGTTGGGACCGGGGGAGATACGCAGTATTTT. Residues: CASSQDVGTGGDTQYF.

The chain joins TRBV4-1 to TRBJ2-6, with D perhaps matching TRBD1 (6 bases). The germline V gene encodes CDR1 MGHRA and CDR2 YSYEKL. The V and J ends lost 1 base and 1 base respectively, with 14 bases between them. This CDR3 has 18 amino acids. CDR3: CASSQGSATGSGANVLTF. CDR3 nucleotide sequence: TGCGCCAGCAGCCAAGGATCAGCCACAGGGTCTGGGGCCAACGTCCTGACTTTC.

The genes are TRBV5-1 and TRBJ2-7; 9 nucleotides line up with TRBD1. Trimming cost V 1 base and J 6 bases; bases outside gene matches: 17. CDR1 and CDR2 (germline): SGHRS, YFSETQ. The CDR3 spans 18 residues. CDR3 region: CASSLQGQGRRRTSEQYF. The CDR3 nucleotides read TGCGCCAGCAGCTTGCAGGGACAGGGAAGGCGCCGTACGTCCGAGCAGTACTTC.

The V call is TRBV7-8, the J call TRBJ2-7; 12 bases match TRBD2. V lost 4 bases to trimming and J lost 7 bases; unmatched junction nucleotides: 8. CDR3 length: 15 amino acids. Germline V gene sequence: CDR1 SGHVS, CDR2 FQNEAQ. As DNA, the CDR3 is TGTGCCAGCAGCTCCCTAGCGGGAGGGCCGGGAGAGCAGTACTTC. Its translation is CASSSLAGGPGEQYF.

The chain carries TRBV5-6 and TRBJ2-7, with 7 bases fitting TRBD1. CDR3 length: 13 amino acids. The ends lost 4 bases at V and 2 bases at J; junction bases unmatched: 3. The germline V gene encodes CDR1 SGHDT and CDR2 YYEEEE. CDR3 in DNA: TGTGCCAGCAGCCAGACAGGGCCCTACGAGCAGTACTTC. Its protein product is CASSQTGPYEQYF.

Here the CDR3 DNA reads TGTGCCAGCAGCTTAGGGTGGGGAGAGAACACTGAAGCTTTCTTT. It translates to CASSLGWGENTEAFF. This rearrangement joins TRBV7-9 to TRBJ1-1; no clear D. V lost 1 base and J lost 1, with 10 bases in between. The V gene's germline CDR1 is SEHNR and CDR2 FQNEAQ (reference sequence). There are 15 residues in the CDR3.

Concerning this clone: An end of the junction does not agree with germline; a read error may underlie this. V gene TRBV7-9 combines with J gene TRBJ1-2, with D possibly being TRBD1 (6 bases). Germline V gene sequence: CDR1 SEHNR, CDR2 FQNEAQ (reference sequence). The CDR3 contains 14 residues. CDR3 loop: CASSLGDTAYSYTF. Written as DNA, the CDR3 is TGTGCCAGCAGCTTAGGGGACACCGCCTATAGCTACACCTTC.

The chain carries TRBV25-1 and TRBJ2-7; 8 bases map to TRBD1. The CDR3 contains 15 residues. The germline V gene encodes CDR1 MGHDK and CDR2 SYGVNS. Germline trimming cut 3 bases from V and 2 bases from J; bases unmatched to any gene: 6. The CDR3 is CASSDWDRQTYEQYF. The CDR3 DNA reads as TGTGCCAGCAGTGATTGGGACAGGCAGACCTACGAGCAGTACTTC.

This clone was seen only once. The V and J genes are TRBV6-1 and TRBJ1-2; maybe TRBD1 (5 bases). The CDR3 has 14 amino acids. The germline V and J ends were trimmed by 5 bases and 1 base, with 11 bases remaining between them. Looked up from germline, CDR1 is MNHNS and CDR2 is SASEGT. CDR3 sequence reads: CASSPDRNNYGYTF. CDR3 bases: TGTGCCAGCAGTCCCGACAGAAATAACTATGGCTACACCTTC.

The V gene is TRBV7-2, the J gene TRBJ1-1; the D is unclear. Germline CDR1 SGHTA, CDR2 FQGNSA. The ends were cut back, 5 bases at V and 0 bases at J, with 7 bases in the middle. The CDR3 is made up of 13 amino acids. The CDR3 bases are TGTGCCAGCAGCACGTACATGAACACTGAAGCTTTCTTT. Translating it yields CASSTYMNTEAFF. Full variable domain (outside the CDR3, taken from reference TRBV7-2 and TRBJ1-1): GAGVSQSPSNKVTEKGKDVELRCDPISGHTALYWYRQSLGQGLEFLIYFQGNSAPDKSGLPSDRFSAERTGGSVSTLTIQRTQQEDSAVYLCASSTYMNTEAFFGQGTRLTVV.